This is a list of T cell receptor beta chains from one sample in a study of blood T cell repertoires in COVID-19. The protocol was immunoSEQ multiplex PCR, while the TCRdb copy is restricted to in-frame clones and leaves out a portion. Among some 380,000 clones, roughly 86% were seen once, and the ten largest hold over 2%. The specimen was PBMCs or T cells enriched from blood (not recorded which). The receptors originated from a middle-aged woman with acute COVID-19. The CDR3 runs from the conserved cysteine through the conserved F or W. D genes are given only for firm matches. Where a row states a size, it is once, few, many or the class of an expanded clone; other rows omit it.

clone_size: .
cdr3_length: 15
v_call: TRBV7-6
j_call: TRBJ2-7
d_call: TRBD2
cdr3_aa: CASSLARGGFDEQYF
cdr3_nt: TGTGCCAGCAGCTTAGCTCGGGGGGGTTTTGACGAGCAGTACTTC

clone_size: .
cdr3_length: 13
v_call: TRBV30
j_call: TRBJ2-7
d_call: .
cdr3_aa: CAWSVGTGSLQYF
cdr3_nt: TGTGCCTGGAGCGTAGGCACAGGGTCCCTTCAGTACTTC

clone_size: once
cdr3_length: 18
v_call: TRBV2
j_call: TRBJ2-1
d_call: TRBD1
cdr3_aa: CASRGGRGRGPVIGEQFF
cdr3_nt: TGTGCCAGCAGGGGCGGACGGGGAAGGGGGCCGGTGATTGGTGAGCAGTTCTTC

clone_size: .
cdr3_length: 19
v_call: TRBV7-8
j_call: TRBJ2-7
d_call: .
cdr3_aa: CASSLGGGGVRRESYEQYF
cdr3_nt: TGTGCCAGCAGTTTGGGAGGGGGGGGAGTAAGACGGGAGTCCTACGAGCAGTACTTC

clone_size: .
cdr3_length: 14
v_call: TRBV19
j_call: TRBJ2-2
d_call: .
cdr3_aa: CASSLDSSPGELFF
cdr3_nt: TGTGCCAGTAGTCTCGACAGTTCTCCCGGGGAGCTGTTTTTT

clone_size: .
cdr3_length: 15
v_call: TRBV5-4
j_call: TRBJ2-3
d_call: TRBD1
cdr3_aa: CASSSGQGWTDTQYF
cdr3_nt: TGTGCCAGCAGCTCCGGACAGGGTTGGACAGATACGCAGTATTTT

clone_size: .
cdr3_length: 13
v_call: TRBV3-1/TRBV3-2
j_call: TRBJ1-5
d_call: .
cdr3_aa: CASSQDNGQPQHF
cdr3_nt: TGTGCCAGCAGCCAAGATAATGGCCAGCCCCAGCATTTT

clone_size: .
cdr3_length: 13
v_call: TRBV6-5
j_call: TRBJ1-1
d_call: .
cdr3_aa: CASSLDSYTEAFF
cdr3_nt: TGTGCCAGCAGCCTCGACAGCTACACTGAAGCTTTCTTT

clone_size: .
cdr3_length: 16
v_call: TRBV5-1
j_call: TRBJ2-7
d_call: .
cdr3_aa: CASSLVLGGDSYEQYF
cdr3_nt: TGCGCCAGCAGCTTGGTCCTGGGGGGAGATTCCTACGAGCAGTACTTC

clone_size: once
cdr3_length: 14
v_call: TRBV6-5
j_call: TRBJ2-7
d_call: .
cdr3_aa: CASSYQAGGIEQYF
cdr3_nt: TGTGCCAGCAGTTACCAAGCAGGAGGTATCGAGCAGTACTTC

clone_size: .
cdr3_length: 14
v_call: TRBV19
j_call: TRBJ1-2
d_call: .
cdr3_aa: CASSILGALYGYTF
cdr3_nt: TGTGCCAGTAGTATATTAGGGGCCCTTTATGGCTACACCTTC

clone_size: .
cdr3_length: 14
v_call: TRBV11-2
j_call: TRBJ1-1
d_call: TRBD1
cdr3_aa: CASSYKDRASEAFF
cdr3_nt: TGTGCCAGCAGCTACAAGGACAGGGCGTCTGAAGCTTTCTTT

clone_size: .
cdr3_length: 14
v_call: TRBV2
j_call: TRBJ2-7
d_call: TRBD2
cdr3_aa: CASSVGLAGYEQYF
cdr3_nt: TGTGCCAGCAGTGTAGGACTAGCGGGCTACGAGCAGTACTTC

clone_size: .
cdr3_length: 13
v_call: TRBV29-1
j_call: TRBJ1-2
d_call: .
cdr3_aa: CSADFRGDYGYTF
cdr3_nt: TGCAGCGCAGATTTCAGGGGTGACTATGGCTACACCTTC

clone_size: .
cdr3_length: 16
v_call: TRBV9
j_call: TRBJ2-2
d_call: .
cdr3_aa: CASSPGGYLPPGELFF
cdr3_nt: TGTGCCAGCAGCCCTGGGGGGTACCTCCCCCCCGGGGAGCTGTTTTTT

clone_size: .
cdr3_length: 15
v_call: TRBV19
j_call: TRBJ2-2
d_call: .
cdr3_aa: CASSLGGRETGELFF
cdr3_nt: TGTGCCAGTAGTCTCGGGGGGCGGGAAACCGGGGAGCTGTTTTTT

clone_size: .
cdr3_length: 14
v_call: TRBV6-5
j_call: TRBJ1-2
d_call: .
cdr3_aa: CATRTGRVRDGYTF
cdr3_nt: TGTGCCACCCGGACCGGGAGGGTAAGGGATGGCTACACCTTC

clone_size: .
cdr3_length: 14
v_call: TRBV14
j_call: TRBJ2-7
d_call: .
cdr3_aa: CASSQDLASYEQYF
cdr3_nt: TGTGCCAGCAGCCAAGATCTGGCCTCCTACGAGCAGTACTTC

clone_size: once
cdr3_length: 14
v_call: TRBV2
j_call: TRBJ2-7
d_call: .
cdr3_aa: CASSGLAGSYEQYF
cdr3_nt: TGTGCCAGCAGTGGGCTGGCAGGGTCCTACGAGCAGTACTTC

clone_size: .
cdr3_length: 15
v_call: TRBV7-2
j_call: TRBJ2-1
d_call: .
cdr3_aa: CASSLGGGASNEQFF
cdr3_nt: TGTGCCAGCAGCTTAGGTGGGGGGGCCTCAAATGAGCAGTTCTTC

clone_size: .
cdr3_length: 13
v_call: TRBV5-1
j_call: TRBJ2-5
d_call: .
cdr3_aa: CASSKEGLETQYF
cdr3_nt: TGCGCCAGCAGCAAGGAGGGGTTAGAGACCCAGTACTTC

clone_size: .
cdr3_length: 18
v_call: TRBV6-1
j_call: TRBJ1-1
d_call: TRBD1
cdr3_aa: CASSGRRDSRSPGAEAFF
cdr3_nt: TGTGCCAGCAGTGGACGGCGGGACAGCCGCTCCCCCGGGGCTGAAGCTTTCTTT

clone_size: once
cdr3_length: 17
v_call: TRBV10-3
j_call: TRBJ2-6
d_call: .
cdr3_aa: CAISESSSTSGANVLTF
cdr3_nt: TGTGCCATCAGTGAGTCGAGTAGCACGTCTGGGGCCAACGTCCTGACTTTC

clone_size: few
cdr3_length: 16
v_call: TRBV24-1
j_call: TRBJ2-2
d_call: .
cdr3_aa: CATSDSAGARTGELFF
cdr3_nt: TGTGCCACCAGTGATTCGGCGGGGGCCCGGACCGGGGAGCTGTTTTTT

clone_size: .
cdr3_length: 14
v_call: TRBV4-1
j_call: TRBJ2-5
d_call: .
cdr3_aa: CASSKGTYDETQYF
cdr3_nt: TGCGCCAGCAGCAAAGGGACTTACGACGAGACCCAGTACTTC

clone_size: .
cdr3_length: 14
v_call: TRBV7-8
j_call: TRBJ2-4
d_call: TRBD1
cdr3_aa: CASSPDRAKNIQYF
cdr3_nt: TGTGCCAGCAGCCCGGACAGGGCAAAAAACATTCAGTACTTC

clone_size: .
cdr3_length: 14
v_call: TRBV27
j_call: TRBJ2-5
d_call: .
cdr3_aa: CASSTQGGQETQYF
cdr3_nt: TGTGCCAGCAGCACCCAGGGGGGCCAAGAGACCCAGTACTTC

clone_size: .
cdr3_length: 16
v_call: TRBV29-1
j_call: TRBJ2-3
d_call: TRBD1
cdr3_aa: CSVVGRQGRSTDTQYF
cdr3_nt: TGCAGCGTTGTAGGGCGACAGGGCCGAAGCACAGATACGCAGTATTTT

clone_size: .
cdr3_length: 16
v_call: TRBV5-8
j_call: TRBJ1-5
d_call: TRBD1
cdr3_aa: CASSFRDRGSPRPQHF
cdr3_nt: TGTGCCAGCAGCTTCCGGGACAGGGGGTCACCGCGGCCCCAGCATTTT